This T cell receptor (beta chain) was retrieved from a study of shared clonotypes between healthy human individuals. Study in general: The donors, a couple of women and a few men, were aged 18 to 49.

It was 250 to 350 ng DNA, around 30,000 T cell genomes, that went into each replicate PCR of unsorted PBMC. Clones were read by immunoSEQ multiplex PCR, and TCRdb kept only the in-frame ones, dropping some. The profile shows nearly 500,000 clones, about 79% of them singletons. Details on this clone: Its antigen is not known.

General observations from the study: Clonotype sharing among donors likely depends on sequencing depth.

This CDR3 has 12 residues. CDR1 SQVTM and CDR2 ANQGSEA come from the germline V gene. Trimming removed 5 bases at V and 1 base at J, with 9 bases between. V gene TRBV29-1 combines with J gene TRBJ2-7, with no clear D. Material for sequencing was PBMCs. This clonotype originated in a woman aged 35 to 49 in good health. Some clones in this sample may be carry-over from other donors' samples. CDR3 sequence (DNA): TGCAGCGTTATAGGTTCTTCCTACGAGCAGTACTTC. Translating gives CSVIGSSYEQYF.